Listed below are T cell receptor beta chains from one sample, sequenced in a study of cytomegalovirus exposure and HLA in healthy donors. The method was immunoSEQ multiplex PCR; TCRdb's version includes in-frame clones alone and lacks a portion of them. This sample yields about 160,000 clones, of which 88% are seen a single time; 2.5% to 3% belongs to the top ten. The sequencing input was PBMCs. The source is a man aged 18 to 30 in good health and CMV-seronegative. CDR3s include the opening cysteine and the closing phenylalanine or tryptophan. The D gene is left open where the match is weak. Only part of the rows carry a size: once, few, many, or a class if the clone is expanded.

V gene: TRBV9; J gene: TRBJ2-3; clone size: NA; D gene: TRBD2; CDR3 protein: CASSVEDSGLTDTQYF; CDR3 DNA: TGTGCCAGCAGCGTAGAGGATAGCGGGCTCACAGATACGCAGTATTTT
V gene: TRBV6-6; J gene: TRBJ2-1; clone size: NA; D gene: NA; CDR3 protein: CASSGWTPGNEQFF; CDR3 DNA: TGTGCCAGCAGTGGATGGACTCCCGGCAATGAGCAGTTCTTC
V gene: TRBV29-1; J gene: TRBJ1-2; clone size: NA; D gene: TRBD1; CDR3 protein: CSVERGTGVYTF; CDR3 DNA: TGCAGCGTTGAGCGAGGGACAGGGGTCTACACCTTC
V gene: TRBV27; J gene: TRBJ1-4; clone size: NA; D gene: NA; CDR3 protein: CASSFGGGEKLFF; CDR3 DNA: TGTGCCAGCAGTTTCGGGGGAGGTGAAAAACTGTTTTTT
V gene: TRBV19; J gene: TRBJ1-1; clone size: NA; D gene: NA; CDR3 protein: CASRAPFEGGANTEAFF; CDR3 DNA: TGTGCCAGTAGGGCCCCTTTTGAGGGAGGGGCGAACACTGAAGCTTTCTTT
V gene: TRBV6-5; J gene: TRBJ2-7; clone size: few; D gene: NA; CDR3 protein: CASSYSTGEQYF; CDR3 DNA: TGTGCCAGCAGTTACTCGACGGGGGAGCAGTACTTC
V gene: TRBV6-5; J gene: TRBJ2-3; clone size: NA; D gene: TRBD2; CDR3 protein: CASSLLAGSTDTQYF; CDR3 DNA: TGTGCCAGCAGTCTATTAGCGGGAAGCACAGATACGCAGTATTTT
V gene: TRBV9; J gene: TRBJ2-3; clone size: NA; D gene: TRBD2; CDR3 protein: CASKSGGGSTDTQYF; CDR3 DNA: TGTGCCAGCAAGTCGGGCGGGGGTAGCACAGATACGCAGTATTTT
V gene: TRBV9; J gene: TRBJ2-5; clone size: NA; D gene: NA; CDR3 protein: CASSVGQGEETQYF; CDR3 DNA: TGTGCCAGCAGCGTAGGTCAGGGCGAGGAGACCCAGTACTTC
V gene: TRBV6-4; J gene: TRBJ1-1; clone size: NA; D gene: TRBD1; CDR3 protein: CASRRDRRAAEAFF; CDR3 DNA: TGTGCCAGCAGGCGGGACAGGCGCGCAGCTGAAGCTTTCTTT
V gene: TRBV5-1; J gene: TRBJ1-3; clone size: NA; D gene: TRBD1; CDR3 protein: CASSSGTGGLGNTIYF; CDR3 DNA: TGCGCCAGCAGCTCCGGGACAGGGGGCCTCGGAAACACCATATATTTT
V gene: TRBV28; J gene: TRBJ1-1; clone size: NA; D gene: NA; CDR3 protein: CASSSPDREAFF; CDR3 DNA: TGTGCCAGCAGTTCCCCGGACAGAGAAGCTTTCTTT
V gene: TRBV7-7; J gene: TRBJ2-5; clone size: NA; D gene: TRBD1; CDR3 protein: CASSLRQGQETQYF; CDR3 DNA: TGTGCTAGCAGCTTGAGACAGGGACAAGAGACCCAGTACTTC
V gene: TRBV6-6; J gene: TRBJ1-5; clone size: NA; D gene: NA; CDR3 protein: CASSYRQGFQPQHF; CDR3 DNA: TGTGCCAGCAGTTACCGGCAGGGCTTTCAGCCCCAGCATTTT